This T cell receptor beta chain was captured by sequencing in a study of cytomegalovirus exposure and HLA in healthy donors (dated by TCRdb to about 2017). Background for the entire study: In an earlier analysis of about 560 of the donors, 250 to 350 Gb of sequence data and some 100 million unique TCR beta sequences from about 190 million T cells were reported. The study profiled the T cell repertoires of 500 to 800 subjects by immunosequencing and related them to cytomegalovirus serostatus. To decide whether each TCR beta V gene segment behaved as functional or pseudogenic, an earlier analysis of some 600 of the donors relied on high-throughput TCR beta sequencing. An early release that covered about 640 HLA-typed donors contained 250 to 350 gigabases of sequencing data and approximately 85 million unique TCR sequences. A later analysis re-analyzed previously published TCR beta repertoires from 500 to 700 donors and added high-resolution HLA genotyping to study TCR occurrence patterns. The study was designed to test whether signatures of past pathogen exposure could be identified by cataloging public T cell receptors. To predict cytomegalovirus infection status, the study combined high-throughput TCR immunosequencing, statistical association of individual TCRs with disease status, and machine learning. Across around 400 genotyped donors of the cohort, an average of approximately 200,000 unique TCR beta nucleotide sequences per donor were sequenced, and around 19% of those sequences were non-productive. Rather than drawing on any new phenotypic data, the later analysis identified candidate immune exposures from TCR beta sequences and the way those sequences occurred across donors. In a later genetic analysis, genome-wide SNP genotypes for about three fifths of the 666 donors were used, and that subset was treated as a discovery cohort. About five DR-DQ haplotypes were handled as single units for association and clustering, since linkage in the cohort was strong. In addition to the first cohort of 666 subjects, a separate validation cohort of 120 different subjects was used. HLA typing included class I and class II loci at four-digit resolution. Donor age, sex, ethnicity and CMV serostatus were compiled alongside the repertoire data. Of the roughly 400 genotyped donors, approximately 82% fell in the genetic ancestry cluster associated with self-reported Caucasian donors. Every discovery cohort repertoire had been produced on one sequencing platform. Typing coverage differed by locus: A, B, C, DRB1 and DQB1 were typed in about 620-640 donors, DQA1 in approximately 520, DPA1 in 600 to 610, and DPB1 in 472. What the study reported, not specific to this receptor: The study gave a list of some 150 TCR beta chains associated with cytomegalovirus. The cohort was sequenced for TCR beta chains only, and without alpha or paired-chain data the features that could be detected were limited. The only immune exposure information available for the cohort was CMV serostatus. Across donors, most TCR sequences were observed very rarely, whereas some public TCRs were present in many individuals. An earlier analysis of roughly 570 of the donors showed that most TCR beta V segments appeared in productive rearrangements either about 90% or about 30% of the time, which broadly matched IMGT annotations. Because the 87-base-pair reads could not distinguish some IMGT-functional V segments, including TRBV6-2 and TRBV6-3, those segments were excluded. Roughly uniform sequencing depth across donors was assumed in presence/absence analyses, although this assumption may not hold. Because HLA typing was missing for some donors at each locus, association tests included only the typed subset. When HLA alleles, especially DR and DQ, strongly co-occurred, attributing TCR associations to individual alleles was difficult. According to a later analysis, TCR association rates differed among HLA loci, with DRB1 alleles showing the most associated TCRs and HLA-C alleles showing the fewest. In a later genetic analysis, fewer N-insertions in productive TCRs were reported among donors in an Asian-associated ancestry cluster than the roughly 640-donor mean. The classifier was reported to diagnose cytomegalovirus status with high specificity and sensitivity in both the original and validation cohorts. A further reported finding was that TCR beta sequences accurately predicted the HLA-A and HLA-B alleles for most subjects in the first cohort. Because counts were too low, about 17 rarely observed V segments, including chromosome 9 orphons, were excluded from the earlier analysis of under 650 of the donors. Correlated functional status among segregating V segments might be attributable to linkage disequilibrium, but an unknown experimental factor could not be ruled out. V-gene and J-gene trimming of TCR beta chains was associated with a missense DCLRE1C variant in a later genetic analysis, and the association was replicated in an independent cohort. It was suggested by the authors that the approach could potentially be generalized to other disease states and immunological phenotypes. In a later analysis, 16,951 TCR beta sequences were associated with specific HLA alleles at a false discovery rate of 0.05. A group of highly shared sequence variants was considered likely to be a technical artifact of the sequencing pipeline. In a later analysis, HLA-associated TCR beta chains were found to be more clonally expanded and to have lower generation probabilities than equally common non-associated chains. A few of the identified cytomegalovirus-associated TCR beta chains were confirmed in vitro to be specific for cytomegalovirus antigens. A later analysis found that most CMV-associated TCR beta chains appeared HLA-restricted, with HLA associations seemingly driven largely by CMV exposure. A later analysis reported that several top co-occurrence clusters appeared linked to parvovirus B19, influenza, CMV and Epstein-Barr virus.

The CDR3 starts with the cysteine, ends with the phenylalanine, and has 14 residues. The only DNA kept is the CDR3, 42 bases in frame from the first base. Looking up the germline V gene (reference sequence) yields CDR1 SGHAT and CDR2 FQDESV. The trim is 5 bases for V and 10 bases for J, with a gap of 18 bases between the germline ends. The cohort was made up of 666 healthy bone marrow donors. All cohort members were sampled while nominally healthy, although unrecorded immune exposures were likely present. The donor tested CMV seropositive, placing the donor among the 250 to 300 seropositive members of the cohort. Each donor provided a peripheral blood sample, and peripheral blood mononuclear cells were used for TCR beta sequencing. The Qiagen DNeasy Blood Extraction Kit was used to extract genomic DNA from the blood cell samples. Worth noting for this clone: Its antigen is still unknown. No much larger clonotype is one base removed from it; base qualities were not supplied.

Library generation was performed with the immunoSEQ multiplex PCR assay. The multiplex PCR relied on a mix of 60 forward primers for TCR Vbeta segments and 13 reverse primers for TCR Jbeta segments. Amplification of the CDR3 region of rearranged TCR beta genes was performed with a multiplex PCR assay on genomic DNA. The Illumina HiSeq System was used to sequence the amplified TCR beta libraries as 87-base-pair reads. In the paper's pipeline: Across the 500 to 850 repertoires, a later analysis counted approximately 75 million unique TCR beta chains, 9.5 million to 13 million of which were shared by at least two donors. To remove PCR and sequencing errors, raw reads were error-corrected and collapsed into unique sequences using a nearest-neighbor algorithm that merged closely related sequences. CDR3 sequences were aligned to IMGT reference sequences to assign V, D and J gene segments. For a sequence to be retained, a match of at least six nucleotides was required to both a V gene segment and a J gene segment. Rearrangements were called productive when the CDR3 lacked stop codons and stayed in frame with V and J; all others were non-productive. CDR3 was defined by IMGT convention, running from the second conserved V-encoded cysteine to the conserved J-encoded phenylalanine. The earlier analysis of about 500 of the donors excluded sequences that lacked an unambiguous match to a single V gene segment. In an earlier analysis of almost 600 of the donors, a V segment was called functional when productive rearrangements were above 56.7%, and segregating when the standard deviation between donors exceeded 5%. A statistical classification framework was developed to diagnose cytomegalovirus status using the catalog of TCR beta chain sequences. A later analysis assigned V and J genes by comparing TCR nucleotide sequences with IMGT/GENE-DB human TR gene sequences. Using the TCRdist pipeline, a later analysis assigned CDR3 sequences along with most-parsimonious VDJ recombination scenarios. A later analysis defined each TCR beta chain by its CDR3 amino acid sequence plus V-gene family, and excluded reads lacking a unique V-gene family. In a later analysis, around 600 highly shared, low-generation-probability nucleotide sequences were removed to address suspected cross-contamination and a sequencing artifact. For each public chain, a later analysis derived a clonal expansion index from normalized ranks of inferred template counts within each repertoire. In a later analysis, generation probabilities were computed using a VDJ recombination model fitted to out-of-frame rearrangements, and the results were checked against IGoR. Hypergeometric tests were used in a later analysis to score TCR-TCR, TCR-HLA and TCR-CMV co-occurrence, with a repertoire-size bias correction applied to the TCR pairs. A later analysis estimated false discovery rates by permuting HLA or CMV assignments 20 times. In a later analysis, co-occurring TCRs were grouped using DBSCAN, and TCRdist sequence similarity was added for clustering within HLA-allele-positive subsets. For co-occurrence clustering, repertoires with fewer than 30,000 or more than 120,000 public chains were excluded, along with about five repertoires with anomalous nucleotide sharing. TCRdb carries this immuneACCESS record with in-frame sequences only. Its versions omit some clonotypes, under half of them owing to an unresolved V gene in the studies checked, with the rest unexplained. That table is the source of V, J and clone size, and D and trimming were worked out from the DNA. The sample records over 70,000 clones, 70% to 80% of which are singletons. Around 23% of the sample comes from the top ten.

The source material was PBMCs. The rearrangement joined TRBV11-1 to TRBJ1-5; TRBD1 is possibly the D segment (6 matching bases). The clonotype was recovered from a woman aged 45-65 years in good health and CMV-seropositive. The nucleotide sequence is TGTGCCAGCAGCGACCGGGACACCCTAGAACCCCAGCATTTT. Its protein product is CASSDRDTLEPQHF.